Below are 27 T cell receptor beta chains sequenced from a single sample in a study of cytomegalovirus exposure and HLA in healthy donors. 13 Jbeta primers and 60 Vbeta primers were used for the PCR. Sequencing was performed with immunoSEQ multiplex PCR; in TCRdb, only in-frame clones are kept and a portion is missing. The sample consists of some 150,000 clones, 75% to 80% of them appearing once. The sample consisted of PBMCs. The source of these receptors is a woman between 50 and 59 years old in good health and CMV-seronegative.

Points on this clone: The same CDR3 can be traced to other DNA sequences in this sample. The chain links TRBV2 to TRBJ1-3; D perhaps matches TRBD1 (5 bases). CDR3 length: 16 amino acids. Per germline, CDR1 SNHLY and CDR2 FYNNEI. V gave up 0 bases and J gave up 1 base, with 10 bases separating them. CDR3 protein: CASSEARGSSGNTIYF. CDR3 DNA sequence: TGTGCCAGCAGTGAAGCGCGGGGGTCTTCTGGAAACACCATATATTTT.

This clone was picked up a small number of times. The CDR3 is CASSLSTGAVGTEAFF. The CDR3 DNA sequence: TGTGCCAGCAGTCTCTCGACAGGGGCGGTGGGCACTGAAGCTTTCTTT. This chain links TRBV28 with TRBJ1-1, with 8 bases lining up with TRBD1. Trimming cost V 5 bases and J 4 bases; bases outside gene matches: 12. The CDR3 is 16 amino acids. CDR1 MDHEN and CDR2 SYDVKM come from the germline V gene.

Comment on this clone: Additional DNA sequences in this sample encode the identical CDR3. The V gene is TRBV30, the J gene TRBJ1-5, with D hard to call. Germline V CDR1 and CDR2: GTSNPN, SVGIG (reference sequence). The ends were cut back, 1 base at V and 4 bases at J, with 5 bases in the middle. The CDR3 is made up of 12 amino acids. CDR3 sequence reads: CAWSDSNQPQHF. In nucleotides, the CDR3 is TGTGCCTGGAGTGACTCAAATCAGCCCCAGCATTTT.

This clone came up a few times. The chain uses TRBV4-1 and TRBJ1-3; weak D call: TRBD1 (6 bases). Deletions cut 5 bases from V and 0 bases from J, with 20 bases between. The CDR3 has 18 residues. From germline, CDR1 is MGHRA and CDR2 YSYEKL. This chain's CDR3 is CASSSHGQLRDSGNTIYF. The CDR3 bases are TGCGCCAGCAGCTCACATGGACAGCTTCGCGACTCTGGAAACACCATATATTTT.

This rearrangement joins TRBV4-2 to TRBJ1-2, with a tentative D call TRBD1 (5 bases). This CDR3 region has 13 residues. Trimming removed 4 bases at V and 6 bases at J, with 12 bases between. Germline loops: CDR1 LGHNA, CDR2 YNFKEQ. This CDR3 is CASSPVRGDGYTF. The CDR3 DNA sequence: TGTGCCAGCAGCCCCGTAAGGGGTGATGGCTACACCTTC.

This clone was counted only a few times. V is TRBV6-5 and J is TRBJ2-1; 8 nucleotides match TRBD2. V shed 2 bases, J shed 2 bases, and the junction held 5 bases outside the gene matches. From germline, CDR1 is MNHEY and CDR2 SVGAGI. The CDR3 totals 16 residues. CDR3 sequence reads: CASSYRGLEAYNEQFF. CDR3 DNA sequence: TGTGCCAGCAGTTACAGGGGACTAGAGGCCTACAATGAGCAGTTCTTC.

The chain combines TRBV7-2 with TRBJ2-7; weak D call: TRBD1 (5 bases). V dropped 5 bases and J dropped 1 base, with 15 bases sitting between them. The CDR3 contains 15 residues. Germline V gene data show CDR1 as SGHTA and CDR2 as FQGNSA. The CDR3 spells CASSKGSRASYEQYF. In nucleotides, the CDR3 is TGTGCCAGCAGCAAGGGGTCCAGGGCGTCCTACGAGCAGTACTTC.

The rearrangement links TRBV5-1 to TRBJ1-2; a possible D gene is TRBD1 (6 bases). The germline V gene encodes CDR1 SGHRS and CDR2 YFSETQ. V gave up 1 base and J gave up 4 bases, with 20 bases separating them. This CDR3 has 17 amino acids. This CDR3 reads CASSLIISGVPVYGYTF. As DNA, the CDR3 is TGCGCCAGCAGCTTGATCATATCAGGGGTCCCAGTCTATGGCTACACCTTC.

This chain joins TRBV4-3 and TRBJ2-7; tentatively, D is TRBD1 (6 bases). The CDR3 has 16 residues. Per germline, CDR1 LGHNA and CDR2 YSLEER. Trimming cost V 1 base and J 0 bases, with 13 bases left between them. CDR3 sequence: CASSQGVAGASYEQYF. The CDR3 DNA reads as TGCGCCAGCAGCCAAGGCGTAGCAGGGGCCTCCTACGAGCAGTACTTC.

This chain connects TRBV28 to TRBJ1-5; tentative D call: TRBD1 (5 bases). The CDR3 runs 12 residues. The V end was cut by 4 bases, the J end by 9 bases, with 10 bases between. Germline CDR1 MDHEN, CDR2 SYDVKM. Written as DNA, the CDR3 is TGTGCCAGCAGTTCAGGACATTTGCCCCAGCATTTT. It translates to CASSSGHLPQHF.

Concerning this clone: In the same sample, other DNA sequences code for this CDR3. This chain joins TRBV2 and TRBJ1-2, with D possibly TRBD1 on 5 matching bases. In germline, CDR1 is SNHLY, CDR2 FYNNEI. This CDR3 has 13 amino acids. The germline V and J ends were trimmed by 5 bases and 1 base, with 8 bases remaining between them. In nucleotides, the CDR3 is TGTGCCAGCAGTCCTGACAGTAACTATGGCTACACCTTC. Its translation is CASSPDSNYGYTF.

This clone was seen only once. The V gene is TRBV13, the J gene TRBJ2-5; 7 nucleotides agree with TRBD1. Germline V lookup: CDR1 PRHDT, CDR2 FYEKMQ (reference sequence). This CDR3 is 14 amino acids long. With 5 bases clipped from V and 2 bases from J, the junction kept 5 bases outside the gene matches. CDR3 loop: CASSHTGVQETQYF. The CDR3 DNA reads as TGTGCCAGCAGCCACACAGGGGTGCAAGAGACCCAGTACTTC. Combining the CDR3 with reference TRBV13 and TRBJ2-5 gives the whole variable domain AAGVIQSPRHLIKEKRETATLKCYPIPRHDTVYWYQQGPGQDPQFLISFYEKMQSDKGSIPDRFSAQQFSDYHSELNMSSLELGDSALYFCASSHTGVQETQYFGPGTRLLVL.

J is TRBJ1-2 and V is TRBV5-8; D may be TRBD1 (5 bases). CDR1 SGHTS and CDR2 YDEGEE come from the germline V gene. Between the trimmed V and J ends, which lost 4 bases and 5 bases, there was a span of 9 bases. The CDR3 totals 12 residues. The CDR3 DNA sequence: TGTGCCAGCAGCCCCGGGGGGTATGGCTACACCTTC. This codes for CASSPGGYGYTF.

J is TRBJ1-2 and V is TRBV19; a possible D gene is TRBD1 (6 bases). V was clipped by 10 bases and J by 0 bases, with 18 bases between them. Germline CDR1 reads LNHDA; CDR2 reads SQIVND (reference sequence). This CDR3 has 15 amino acids. CDR3 protein: CANWGQGRANYGYTF. CDR3 bases: TGTGCCAACTGGGGGCAGGGGAGGGCTAACTATGGCTACACCTTC.

The chain is built from TRBV5-4 and TRBJ2-2, with TRBD2 matching over 11 bases. Germline CDR1 reads SGHNT; CDR2 reads YYREEE (reference sequence). CDR3 length: 17 residues. V shed 2 bases and J 5 bases; nucleotides not matched to a gene: 8. In DNA form, the CDR3 reads TGTGCCAGCAGCTTAACGACTAGCGGGGAGGTAACCGGGGAGCTGTTTTTT. Translation gives CASSLTTSGEVTGELFF.

The chain is built from TRBV2 and TRBJ2-3; D is ambiguous. Between the trimmed V and J ends, which lost 7 bases and 4 bases, there was a span of 12 bases. The CDR3 has 13 residues. CDR1 and CDR2 from the germline V gene are SNHLY and FYNNEI. CDR3 sequence reads: CASINADADTQYF. Here the CDR3 DNA reads TGTGCCAGCATTAATGCGGATGCAGATACGCAGTATTTT.

CDR3 loop: CASSEQGTGELFF. The CDR3, as DNA: TGCGCCAGCAGCGAACAGGGAACCGGGGAGCTGTTTTTT. The V call is TRBV5-1, the J call TRBJ2-2; tentative D call: TRBD1 (6 bases). The V gene's germline CDR1 is SGHRS and CDR2 YFSETQ. This CDR3 region has 13 residues. V dropped 4 bases and J dropped 5 bases, with 9 bases sitting between them.

The chain employs TRBV4-1 and TRBJ2-5; 8 bases align to TRBD2. The CDR3 is 15 residues long. V was clipped by 0 bases and J by 4 bases; unmatched bases: 4. Germline CDR1 and CDR2: MGHRA and YSYEKL. CDR3 loop: CASSQDFGGGETQYF. The CDR3 DNA reads as TGCGCCAGCAGCCAAGATTTCGGGGGGGGAGAGACCCAGTACTTC.

The chain has TRBV5-1 and TRBJ1-1; 7 bases are shared with TRBD1. Germline values: CDR1 SGHRS, CDR2 YFSETQ. J lost 0 bases, V lost 0 bases, and 2 bases had no gene match. The CDR3 contains 15 residues. Here the CDR3 reads CASSLDRGMNTEAFF. CDR3 DNA sequence: TGCGCCAGCAGCTTGGACAGGGGCATGAACACTGAAGCTTTCTTT.

This clone showed up just a few times. The CDR3 coding sequence is TGTGCCAGCAGTGGATACTCGGGACACTCGGTGCAGTACTTC. Encoded protein: CASSGYSGHSVQYF. The chain is built from TRBV6-1 and TRBJ2-7, with D tentatively TRBD1 (6 bases). Germline V lookup: CDR1 MNHNS, CDR2 SASEGT. The CDR3 consists of 14 residues. V was pared by 4 bases and J by 9 bases, with 19 bases between.

V and J are TRBV5-6 and TRBJ1-6; weak D call: TRBD1 (6 bases). Per germline, CDR1 SGHDT and CDR2 YYEEEE. V was trimmed by 3 bases and J by 8 bases, leaving 15 bases between them. The CDR3 length is 15 residues. The CDR3 sequence is CASSSLNRDYSPLHF. In DNA, the CDR3 is TGTGCCAGCAGCTCACTTAACAGGGATTATTCACCCCTCCACTTT.

This chain connects TRBV5-4 to TRBJ2-7; 7 nucleotides line up with TRBD2. The germline V gene encodes CDR1 SGHNT and CDR2 YYREEE (reference sequence). There are 15 residues in the CDR3. V dropped 3 bases and J dropped 5; count of bases not matched to a gene: 11. CDR3 protein: CASSWWEGAIDEQYF. CDR3 nucleotide sequence: TGTGCCAGCAGCTGGTGGGAGGGAGCTATCGACGAGCAGTACTTC.

The chain recombines TRBV5-1 with TRBJ1-2; D perhaps matches TRBD1 (6 bases). The CDR3 is 13 residues long. With 4 bases removed from V and 6 bases from J, the gap between germline ends came to 13 bases. Looked up from germline, CDR1 is SGHRS and CDR2 is YFSETQ. CDR3 residues: CASSPITGHGYTF. CDR3 sequence (DNA): TGCGCCAGCAGCCCGATAACAGGGCATGGCTACACCTTC.

The chain employs TRBV28 and TRBJ1-1, with D possibly being TRBD1 (5 bases). There are 15 residues in the CDR3. Per the germline V gene, CDR1 is MDHEN and CDR2 is SYDVKM. V shed 2 bases and J shed 5 bases, with 15 bases lying between them. CDR3 in amino acids: CASSLGLGYRTEAFF. The CDR3 DNA reads as TGTGCCAGCAGTTTAGGGCTGGGGTACAGGACTGAAGCTTTCTTT. The full variable domain, completed using reference TRBV28 and TRBJ1-1, is DVKVTQSSRYLVKRTGEKVFLECVQDMDHENMFWYRQDPGLGLRLIYFSYDVKMKEKGDIPEGYSVSREKKERFSLILESASTNQTSMYLCASSLGLGYRTEAFFGQGTRLTVV.

In DNA form, the CDR3 reads TGTGCCAGTAGTATGCAGAGGGATCAGCCCCAGCATTTT. Translated: CASSMQRDQPQHF. The V call is TRBV19, the J call TRBJ1-5; D is uncertain. Trimming cost V 3 bases and J 5 bases, with 8 bases left between them. Germline V gene data show CDR1 as LNHDA and CDR2 as SQIVND (reference sequence). This CDR3 is built from 13 residues.

J is TRBJ2-5 and V is TRBV15; 7 bases match TRBD2. Trimming cost V 0 bases and J 5 bases; bases outside gene matches: 9. CDR1 LNHNV and CDR2 YYDKDF come from the germline V gene (reference sequence). The CDR3 consists of 16 residues. CDR3 protein: CATSRDQGGTGETQYF. CDR3 bases: TGTGCCACCAGCAGAGATCAGGGAGGGACGGGGGAGACCCAGTACTTC.

This clone was observed a few times. Other DNA sequences in the same sample also yield this CDR3. The rearrangement links TRBV19 to TRBJ2-7; TRBD1 agrees at 7 bases. Germline CDR1 and CDR2: LNHDA and SQIVND (reference sequence). Germline trimming cut 5 bases from V and 0 bases from J; bases unmatched to any gene: 7. The CDR3 runs to 15 residues. CDR3 DNA: TGTGCCAGTAGTTCACCGGGACAGAGCTCCTACGAGCAGTACTTC. Amino acid sequence: CASSSPGQSSYEQYF.